This T cell receptor beta chain was sequenced for a study of STAT3 mutations in large granular lymphocyte leukemia. Findings and limits, study-wide: Every T-cell large granular lymphocyte leukemia patient had at least one immunodominant TCR beta clonotype.

In regard to this clone: Its antigen is not known.

The CDR3 totals 16 residues. Losses at the gene ends were 2 bases for V and 6 bases for J; bases not matched to a gene: 9. Germline CDR1 and CDR2: MNHEY and SVGAGI. Assay used: immunoSEQ multiplex PCR; TCRdb lists only in-frame clones, some missing. Of thousands of clones in the sample, 77% are singletons; the top ten hold approximately 88%. The V and J genes are TRBV6-5 and TRBJ1-1; 10 nucleotides line up with TRBD1. This TCR derives from a man aged 35 to 55 with T-cell large granular lymphocyte leukemia. Some clones in this sample may be carry-over from other donors' samples. Sequencing was done on a sample of peripheral blood mononuclear cells. For the CDR3, the DNA is TGTGCCAGCAGTTACGTTACCCGGGACAGGGGACCTGAAGCTTTCTTT. Its protein product is CASSYVTRDRGPEAFF.